Following are 24 T cell receptor beta chains from one sample sequenced in a study of blood T cell repertoires in COVID-19. Here immunoSEQ multiplex PCR was the method, and the copy in TCRdb shows in-frame clones only, minus some. The sample has around 97,000 clones, 80% to 90% seen once; the top ten hold approximately 3.5%. The source material was peripheral blood. These receptors were taken from a woman aged 55-70 years with acute or convalescent COVID-19.

The chain has TRBV15 and TRBJ1-2, with 9 bases aligning to TRBD1. Trimming removed 0 bases from V and 3 bases from J; junction bases left unmatched: 2. The CDR3 runs 15 residues. Germline CDR1 is LNHNV and CDR2 is YYDKDF (reference sequence). CDR3 amino acids: CATSRDRTGDYGYTF. As DNA, the CDR3 is TGTGCCACCAGCAGAGATAGGACAGGGGACTATGGCTACACCTTC.

The chain carries TRBV10-3 and TRBJ1-1, with 7 bases matching TRBD1. The CDR3 has 16 amino acids. V trimming: 6 bases; J trimming: 0 bases; junction bases outside the gene matches: 10. Germline V lookup: CDR1 ENHRY, CDR2 SYGVKD. CDR3 amino acids: CAIRDGTEWLNTEAFF. CDR3 bases: TGTGCCATCAGAGACGGGACAGAGTGGCTGAACACTGAAGCTTTCTTT.

The chain joins TRBV7-3 to TRBJ2-5; 9 positions match TRBD2. Per germline, CDR1 SGHTA and CDR2 FQGTGA. The CDR3 length is 15 residues. With 3 bases clipped from V and 4 bases from J, the junction kept 6 bases outside the gene matches. The CDR3 DNA sequence: TGTGCCAGCAGCTTGGCGGGAGGGCCGAGAGAGACCCAGTACTTC. As protein: CASSLAGGPRETQYF.

This clone was observed a single time. The chain couples TRBV28 to TRBJ1-2; D not certain. V lost 3 bases, J lost 8 bases, and 19 bases lay in between. From germline, CDR1 is MDHEN and CDR2 SYDVKM. This CDR3 comprises 15 residues. The CDR3 DNA follows: TGTGCCAGCAGTTTCAGTCTACGGGGAGCGGGAGGCTACACCTTC. It encodes CASSFSLRGAGGYTF.

V usage is TRBV9 and J usage is TRBJ2-2; D is unclear. The CDR3 consists of 15 residues. Trimming cost V 4 bases and J 1 base, with 11 bases left between them. Germline-derived CDR1 and CDR2 are SGDLS and YYNGEE. This chain's CDR3 is CASSPYHRNTGELFF. In DNA form, the CDR3 reads TGTGCCAGCAGCCCCTATCACAGGAACACCGGGGAGCTGTTTTTT.

The chain employs TRBV5-1 and TRBJ1-1; D is possibly TRBD1 (5 bases). Trimming took 4 bases from V and 7 from J, leaving 14 bases between them. The CDR3 has 13 amino acids. The V gene's germline CDR1 is SGHRS and CDR2 YFSETQ. CDR3 loop: CASSPEGRGEAFF. In nucleotides, the CDR3 is TGCGCCAGCAGCCCCGAAGGGAGGGGTGAAGCTTTCTTT.

The chain recombines TRBV10-3 with TRBJ2-4; 11 bases are shared with TRBD1. CDR3 length: 18 amino acids. Per germline, CDR1 ENHRY and CDR2 SYGVKD. The V and J ends lost 4 bases and 2 bases, in that order; junction bases with no gene match: 10. The CDR3 DNA sequence: TGTGCCATCAGTGGGTCCCTTGGGACAGGGGGTACCAAAAACATTCAGTACTTC. Translated, it gives CAISGSLGTGGTKNIQYF.

The rearrangement links TRBV3-1 (or the pseudogene TRBV3-2) to TRBJ2-1; TRBD2 is a possible D gene (6 bases). Trimming left V 1 base short and J 4 bases short, with 11 bases between. The CDR3 consists of 15 residues. The germline gives CDR1 LGHDT, CDR2 YNNKEL (reference sequence). The CDR3 loop is CASSQVGGPYNEQFF. In DNA form, the CDR3 reads TGTGCCAGCAGCCAAGTGGGGGGACCGTACAATGAGCAGTTCTTC.

The CDR3 nucleotides read TGTGCCATTGGGGGGAGGACAGATACGCAGTATTTT. This translates into CAIGGRTDTQYF. The chain couples TRBV10-3 to TRBJ2-3; a weak D match, TRBD2 (6 bases). The V and J ends lost 9 bases and 3 bases respectively, with 10 bases between them. CDR1 ENHRY and CDR2 SYGVKD come from the germline V gene. There are 12 residues in the CDR3.

V usage is TRBV29-1 and J usage is TRBJ2-3; perhaps TRBD1 as D (5 bases). Trimming removed 4 bases at V and 0 bases at J, with 14 bases between. The CDR3 has 15 residues. CDR1 is SQVTM, CDR2 ANQGSEA, per germline. CDR3 sequence (DNA): TGCAGCGTTGGAAGGGGCAGGATAAGCACAGATACGCAGTATTTT. It encodes CSVGRGRISTDTQYF.

V gene TRBV5-5 combines with J gene TRBJ2-1; D uncertain. The V end was cut by 2 bases, the J end by 0 bases, with 9 bases between. Germline CDR1 and CDR2: SGHKS and YYEKEE (reference sequence). This CDR3 is 15 amino acids long. CDR3 loop: CASSFTFDSYNEQFF. The CDR3 DNA follows: TGTGCCAGCAGCTTTACTTTCGACTCCTACAATGAGCAGTTCTTC.

The CDR3 protein is CASSLRGPGSYEQYF. CDR3 sequence (DNA): TGTGCCAGCAGCTTGAGGGGGCCTGGGTCCTACGAGCAGTACTTC. The chain couples TRBV5-8 to TRBJ2-7; 7 nucleotides agree with TRBD1. Germline CDR1 and CDR2: SGHTS and YDEGEE. The CDR3 spans 15 residues. V shed 1 base, J shed 1 base, and the junction held 5 bases outside the gene matches.

This clone came up a few times. This sequence joins TRBV6-6 and TRBJ2-1; TRBD2 agrees at 11 bases. Trimming took 4 bases from V and 7 from J; bases not matched to a gene: 6. This CDR3 region has 15 residues. Germline CDR1 reads MNHNY; CDR2 reads SVGAGI (reference sequence). The CDR3 DNA sequence: TGTGCCAGCAGTTTCCCGACTAGCGGGAATAATGAGCAGTTCTTC. This translates into CASSFPTSGNNEQFF.

The V and J genes are TRBV19 and TRBJ1-1; the D gene is possibly TRBD1 (6 bases). The CDR3 consists of 14 residues. Trimming shortened V by 7 bases and J by 4 bases, and 16 bases separated the two germline ends. CDR1 and CDR2 from the germline V gene are LNHDA and SQIVND (reference sequence). In DNA, the CDR3 is TGTGCCAGTAACTCACAGGGCCGGAGCACTGAAGCTTTCTTT. Amino acids: CASNSQGRSTEAFF.

This sequence joins TRBV6-5 and TRBJ1-3, with D unclear. CDR3 length: 15 amino acids. Germline V gene data show CDR1 as MNHEY and CDR2 as SVGAGI. The germline V and J ends were trimmed by 7 bases and 0 bases, with 13 bases remaining between them. CDR3 DNA sequence: TGTGCCAGCAAAACAGTCGTAGGCTCTGGAAACACCATATATTTT. Protein sequence: CASKTVVGSGNTIYF.

The J gene is TRBJ2-1, the V gene TRBV24-1; 9 nucleotides line up with TRBD2. Germline CDR1 reads KGHDR; CDR2 reads SFDVKD. The CDR3 is made up of 15 amino acids. The ends lost 7 bases at V and 4 bases at J; junction bases unmatched: 7. CDR3 DNA sequence: TGTGCCACCAGAGCCATAGCGGGAGAGTACAATGAGCAGTTCTTC. Translated: CATRAIAGEYNEQFF.

The chain has TRBV5-1 and TRBJ2-1; weak D call: TRBD1 (6 bases). The CDR3 consists of 13 residues. V lost 3 bases to trimming and J lost 9 bases, with 13 bases between them. CDR1 is SGHRS, CDR2 YFSETQ, per germline. CDR3 sequence (DNA): TGCGCCAGCAGCTCACAGGGTTCCGGTGAGCAGTTCTTC. It is translated as CASSSQGSGEQFF. Using reference TRBV5-1 and TRBJ2-1 for the parts outside the CDR3, the full variable domain is KAGVTQTPRYLIKTRGQQVTLSCSPISGHRSVSWYQQTPGQGLQFLFEYFSETQRNKGNFPGRFSGRQFSNSRSEMNVSTLELGDSALYLCASSSQGSGEQFFGPGTRLTVL.

J is TRBJ2-7 and V is TRBV5-4, with D possibly TRBD2 on 5 matching bases. The CDR3 sequence is 15 residues long. The germline V gene encodes CDR1 SGHNT and CDR2 YYREEE (reference sequence). V lost 3 bases and J 4 bases, leaving 17 bases between the germline ends. CDR3 protein: CASSWKGALGYEQYF. The DNA for the CDR3 is TGTGCCAGCAGCTGGAAGGGAGCCCTTGGGTACGAGCAGTACTTC.

The chain combines TRBV18 with TRBJ2-7; D perhaps matches TRBD1 (8 bases). Germline values: CDR1 KGHSH, CDR2 LQKENI. V was trimmed by 0 bases and J by 10 bases, leaving 19 bases between them. The CDR3 is 15 residues long. CDR3: CASSPPTGGERGQYF. CDR3 bases: TGTGCCAGCTCACCACCTACAGGGGGGGAACGGGGCCAGTACTTC.

This chain connects TRBV6-5 to TRBJ1-4; maybe TRBD1 (6 bases). CDR1 MNHEY and CDR2 SVGAGI come from the germline V gene. V was clipped by 2 bases and J by 5 bases, with 15 bases between them. The CDR3 is 16 amino acids. The CDR3 loop is CASSYGSGGGNEKLFF. The DNA for the CDR3 is TGTGCCAGCAGTTACGGGAGCGGCGGGGGCAATGAAAAACTGTTTTTT.

The chain recombines TRBV21-1 with TRBJ2-3; the table calls TRBD2, which could not be checked here. TRBV21-1 is an annotated pseudogene. The CDR3 is 20 residues long. CDR3 residues: CASRGWYGPNVLASTDTQYF. CDR3 DNA: TGTGCCAGCAGAGGTTGGTATGGTCCGAACGTACTAGCTAGCACAGATACGCAGTATTTT.

In DNA form, the CDR3 reads TGCGCCAGCAGTAATGGACTAGCGGGAGGGCCGAGGGAGGAGCAGTTCTTC. Its protein is CASSNGLAGGPREEQFF. The genes are TRBV10-2 and TRBJ2-1; 15 bases agree with TRBD2. Germline V gene sequence: CDR1 WSHSY, CDR2 SAAADI. The CDR3 contains 17 residues. The J segment lost 10 bases and the V segment lost 5 bases, leaving 12 bases of the junction unmatched.

The V call is TRBV7-9, the J call TRBJ1-2; 8 nucleotides match TRBD1. This CDR3 contains 12 residues. Germline V gives CDR1 SEHNR, CDR2 FQNEAQ (reference sequence). Trimming took 6 bases from V and 6 from J; bases not matched to a gene: 3. Here the CDR3 reads CASRPTGDGYTF. In DNA, the CDR3 is TGTGCCAGCAGACCGACAGGGGATGGCTACACCTTC.

Concerning this clone itself: Other DNA sequences in this sample translate to the same CDR3. This chain links TRBV4-1 with TRBJ1-4; D is possibly TRBD1 (6 bases). In germline, CDR1 is MGHRA, CDR2 YSYEKL. V lost 1 base to trimming and J lost 7 bases, with 16 bases between them. The CDR3 runs 16 residues. The CDR3 nucleotides are TGCGCCAGCAGCCAAGTAGGTGGGCAGGGGAGTGAAAAACTGTTTTTT. This gives the protein CASSQVGGQGSEKLFF.